This T cell receptor beta chain came from a study of OX40 agonist ivuxolimab in advanced cancers. The overall study: The patients' treatment was ivuxolimab, an agonistic anti-OX40 (CD134) antibody. Overall study results and limits: Compared with others, partial responders at 0.1-3.0 mg/kg displayed clonal expansion among the lowest.

On this clone itself: Its antigen remains unknown.

Assay used: immunoSEQ multiplex PCR; TCRdb lists only in-frame clones, some missing. The repertoire holds 80,000 to 100,000 clones, with 90% to 95% as singletons. The receptor comes from an adult with an advanced solid tumor such as melanoma, head and neck, liver or kidney cancer. Here the sequenced sample was CD4+ or CD8+ T cells sorted from blood, taken in a trial of the OX40 agonist ivuxolimab.

CDR3 loop: CASSSEPGPGSYNEQFF. The CDR3 coding sequence is TGTGCCAGCAGCTCCGAACCGGGTCCCGGCTCCTACAATGAGCAGTTCTTC. The rearrangement joins TRBV11-3 to TRBJ2-1; D is ambiguous. The CDR3 runs 17 residues. The ends were cut back, 4 bases at V and 0 bases at J, with 16 bases in the middle. Germline V gives CDR1 SGHNT, CDR2 YENEEA.